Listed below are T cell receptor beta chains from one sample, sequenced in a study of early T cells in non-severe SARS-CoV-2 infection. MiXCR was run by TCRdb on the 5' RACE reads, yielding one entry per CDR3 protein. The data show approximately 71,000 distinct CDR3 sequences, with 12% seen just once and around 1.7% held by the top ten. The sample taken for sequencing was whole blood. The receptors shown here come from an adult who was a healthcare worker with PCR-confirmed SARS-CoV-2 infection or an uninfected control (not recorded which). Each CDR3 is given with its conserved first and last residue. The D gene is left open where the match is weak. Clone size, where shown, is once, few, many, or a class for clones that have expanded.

CDR3aa: CASRKGLGYGYTF
CDR3nt: TGTGCCAGCAGGAAGGGGCTGGGCTATGGCTACACCTTC
v_gene: TRBV12-3/TRBV12-4
abundance: few
j_gene: TRBJ1-2
d_gene: -

CDR3aa: CSARRRGYEQYF
CDR3nt: TGCAGTGCCAGAAGGCGGGGCTACGAGCAGTACTTC
v_gene: TRBV20-1
abundance: few
j_gene: TRBJ2-7
d_gene: -

CDR3aa: CASGPGTGGYEQYF
CDR3nt: TGTGCCAGCGGCCCCGGGACAGGGGGCTACGAGCAGTACTTC
v_gene: TRBV9
abundance: few
j_gene: TRBJ2-7
d_gene: TRBD1

CDR3aa: CASSTNRVEAFF
CDR3nt: TGTGCCAGTAGTACAAACAGGGTTGAAGCTTTCTTT
v_gene: TRBV19
abundance: few
j_gene: TRBJ1-1
d_gene: -

CDR3aa: CASSQDLQGAWGTEAFF
CDR3nt: TGTGCCAGCAGCCAAGATCTCCAGGGGGCTTGGGGCACTGAAGCTTTCTTT
v_gene: TRBV3-1
abundance: few
j_gene: TRBJ1-1
d_gene: TRBD1

CDR3aa: CASRPPGLAAGELFF
CDR3nt: TGTGCCAGCAGACCACCGGGACTAGCGGCCGGGGAGCTGTTTTTT
v_gene: TRBV28
abundance: many
j_gene: TRBJ2-2
d_gene: TRBD2

CDR3aa: CASSSTGPNQPQHF
CDR3nt: TGTGCCAGCAGCTCGACAGGCCCGAATCAGCCCCAGCATTTT
v_gene: TRBV5-5
abundance: few
j_gene: TRBJ1-5
d_gene: -

CDR3aa: CASSTKQGSETQYF
CDR3nt: TGTGCCAGCAGTACAAAACAGGGGAGCGAGACCCAGTACTTC
v_gene: TRBV6-5
abundance: many
j_gene: TRBJ2-5
d_gene: TRBD1

CDR3aa: CASGLQTTGELFF
CDR3nt: TGTGCTAGTGGTTTGCAAACCACCGGGGAGCTGTTTTTT
v_gene: TRBV12-5
abundance: -
j_gene: TRBJ2-2
d_gene: -

CDR3aa: CASSPQTGGGNEQFF
CDR3nt: TGTGCCAGCAGCCCTCAGACCGGGGGGGGCAATGAGCAGTTCTTC
v_gene: TRBV11-2
abundance: many
j_gene: TRBJ2-1
d_gene: TRBD2

CDR3aa: CASSLKESSGNTIYF
CDR3nt: TGCGCCAGCAGCCTAAAGGAGTCCTCTGGAAACACCATATATTTT
v_gene: TRBV4-1
abundance: few
j_gene: TRBJ1-3
d_gene: -

CDR3aa: CASSLTWSTGEQYF
CDR3nt: TGTGCCAGCAGCCTTACCTGGAGTACTGGCGAGCAGTACTTC
v_gene: TRBV7-9
abundance: few
j_gene: TRBJ2-7
d_gene: -

CDR3aa: CASREAGATEAFF
CDR3nt: TGCGCCAGCAGGGAAGCGGGCGCCACTGAAGCTTTCTTT
v_gene: TRBV10-2
abundance: -
j_gene: TRBJ1-1
d_gene: -

CDR3aa: CASSDPGQALFANTGELFF
CDR3nt: TGTGCCAGCAGTGATCCGGGACAGGCCCTGTTCGCGAACACCGGGGAGCTGTTTTTT
v_gene: TRBV6-1
abundance: many
j_gene: TRBJ2-2
d_gene: TRBD1

CDR3aa: CASSWAGNNEQFF
CDR3nt: TGTGCCAGCAGCTGGGCAGGAAACAATGAGCAGTTCTTC
v_gene: TRBV2
abundance: few
j_gene: TRBJ2-1
d_gene: -

CDR3aa: CASSDQTGGTNSPLHF
CDR3nt: TGTGCCAGCAGTGATCAGACAGGGGGCACTAATTCACCCCTCCACTTT
v_gene: TRBV2
abundance: few
j_gene: TRBJ1-6
d_gene: TRBD1

CDR3aa: CASSSRRGGNEQYF
CDR3nt: TGTGCCAGCTCATCAAGGCGAGGGGGCAACGAGCAGTACTTC
v_gene: TRBV27
abundance: many
j_gene: TRBJ2-7
d_gene: TRBD1

CDR3aa: CASFPGQGLIGDTQYF
CDR3nt: TGTGCCAGCTTCCCGGGACAGGGTCTTATTGGTGATACGCAGTATTTT
v_gene: TRBV2
abundance: many
j_gene: TRBJ2-3
d_gene: TRBD1

CDR3aa: CASSLDPSGNYGYTF
CDR3nt: TGTGCCAGCAGCTTAGATCCTTCCGGCAACTATGGCTACACCTTC
v_gene: TRBV11-2
abundance: few
j_gene: TRBJ1-2
d_gene: -

CDR3aa: CSVRRDRRYEQYF
CDR3nt: TGCAGTGTTCGAAGGGACAGACGGTACGAGCAGTACTTC
v_gene: TRBV20-1
abundance: few
j_gene: TRBJ2-7
d_gene: TRBD1

CDR3aa: CASSQTGGAATNEKLFF
CDR3nt: TGTGCCAGCAGCCAAACAGGGGGGGCCGCAACTAATGAAAAACTGTTTTTT
v_gene: TRBV7-8
abundance: -
j_gene: TRBJ1-4
d_gene: TRBD1

CDR3aa: CASRQTTVDEQFF
CDR3nt: TGTGCCAGCAGACAGACTACGGTAGATGAGCAGTTCTTC
v_gene: TRBV6-2/TRBV6-3
abundance: -
j_gene: TRBJ2-1
d_gene: -

CDR3aa: CASSIHADQPQHF
CDR3nt: TGTGCCAGCAGTATCCATGCCGATCAGCCCCAGCATTTT
v_gene: TRBV12-3/TRBV12-4
abundance: -
j_gene: TRBJ1-5
d_gene: -

CDR3aa: CASSLGAAGELFF
CDR3nt: TGTGCCAGCAGCTTAGGTGCGGCCGGGGAGCTGTTTTTT
v_gene: TRBV7-8
abundance: few
j_gene: TRBJ2-2
d_gene: -

CDR3aa: CASSIAGSDGDTQYF
CDR3nt: TGTGCCAGCAGTATAGCGGGATCGGACGGGGATACGCAGTATTTT
v_gene: TRBV3-1
abundance: -
j_gene: TRBJ2-3
d_gene: TRBD2

CDR3aa: CASSLVASGGALYEQYF
CDR3nt: TGTGCCAGCAGCTTAGTAGCTAGCGGGGGGGCCCTGTACGAGCAGTACTTC
v_gene: TRBV7-2
abundance: many
j_gene: TRBJ2-7
d_gene: TRBD2

CDR3aa: CASRDLGSVGNEQFF
CDR3nt: TGTGCCAGCCGGGACCTCGGATCGGTGGGCAATGAGCAGTTCTTC
v_gene: TRBV6-2/TRBV6-3
abundance: few
j_gene: TRBJ2-1
d_gene: -

CDR3aa: CASSWDRSSYEQYF
CDR3nt: TGTGCCAGCAGCTGGGACAGGAGCTCCTACGAGCAGTACTTC
v_gene: TRBV9
abundance: -
j_gene: TRBJ2-7
d_gene: TRBD1

CDR3aa: CSVSGTSETQYF
CDR3nt: TGCAGCGTATCCGGGACCTCTGAGACCCAGTACTTC
v_gene: TRBV29-1
abundance: few
j_gene: TRBJ2-5
d_gene: -

CDR3aa: CASSPRTARGYGYTF
CDR3nt: TGTGCCAGCAGCCCGCGGACCGCGAGGGGGTATGGCTACACCTTC
v_gene: TRBV9
abundance: many
j_gene: TRBJ1-2
d_gene: -

CDR3aa: CASSLGTGRVVSGYTF
CDR3nt: TGTGCCAGCAGTTTAGGGACAGGGAGAGTTGTGAGCGGCTACACCTTC
v_gene: TRBV12-3/TRBV12-4
abundance: many
j_gene: TRBJ1-2
d_gene: TRBD1

CDR3aa: CASSLGGTGSNEQFF
CDR3nt: TGTGCCAGCAGCTTAGGGGGGACAGGGAGCAATGAGCAGTTCTTC
v_gene: TRBV7-2
abundance: many
j_gene: TRBJ2-1
d_gene: TRBD1

CDR3aa: CASSLAIHRSNYGYTF
CDR3nt: TGTGCCAGCAGCTTAGCGATTCACAGAAGTAACTATGGCTACACCTTC
v_gene: TRBV7-2
abundance: -
j_gene: TRBJ1-2
d_gene: -

CDR3aa: CASSLGRTYGYTF
CDR3nt: TGTGCCAGCAGCCTGGGACGGACCTATGGCTACACCTTC
v_gene: TRBV12-3/TRBV12-4
abundance: many
j_gene: TRBJ1-2
d_gene: -

CDR3aa: CASSLMGTLGNTIYF
CDR3nt: TGCGCCAGCAGCTTGATGGGCACTCTTGGAAACACCATATATTTT
v_gene: TRBV5-1
abundance: -
j_gene: TRBJ1-3
d_gene: -

CDR3aa: CSALGRATYEQYF
CDR3nt: TGCAGTGCCCTCGGGAGGGCCACCTACGAGCAGTACTTC
v_gene: TRBV20-1
abundance: many
j_gene: TRBJ2-7
d_gene: TRBD2

CDR3aa: CSARDLEGVGQYF
CDR3nt: TGCAGTGCTAGAGATCTAGAGGGGGTTGGCCAGTACTTC
v_gene: TRBV20-1
abundance: -
j_gene: TRBJ2-5
d_gene: -

CDR3aa: CSARFGRDYGYTF
CDR3nt: TGCAGTGCTAGATTTGGGCGGGACTATGGCTACACCTTC
v_gene: TRBV20-1
abundance: -
j_gene: TRBJ1-2
d_gene: -

CDR3aa: CASSSTGTDGYTF
CDR3nt: TGTGCCAGCAGCTCAACCGGGACAGATGGCTACACCTTC
v_gene: TRBV5-4
abundance: many
j_gene: TRBJ1-2
d_gene: TRBD1